This record concerns one TCR beta chain sequence. Its matching antigen is unknown. Expressed TCRB transcripts were sequenced because the entire RNA isolate underwent reverse transcription. Naive, central memory and regulatory T cell samples produced a mean of approximately 4 million reads. Libraries were prepared by immunoSEQ multiplex PCR; TCRdb keeps only in-frame clonotypes and omits some of them. Here the sample spans 160,000 or so clones, approximately 8.7% being singletons. The data are from a study of beta chain features in type 1 diabetes. Notes on the study in general: There was a moderate but significant shortening of TCRB CDR3s in all four CD4+ subsets of Type 1 diabetes patients. VDJ junctions in type 1 diabetes patients carried more deletions and fewer insertions. Whatever favoring of shorter templates PCR might show would apply equally to patients and controls.

Germline V lookup: CDR1 ENHRY, CDR2 SYGVKD. Unmatched junction bases numbered 4, after V lost 10 bases and J lost 5 bases. The CDR3 is 13 amino acids. The sample comprised central memory CD4+ T cells from blood. The V and J genes are TRBV10-3 and TRBJ2-7, with 14 bases matching TRBD2. This TCR derives from a woman aged 25 to 45 with type 1 diabetes. CDR3 protein: CASRLAGGDEQYF. CDR3 bases: TGTGCCAGTAGACTAGCGGGAGGGGACGAGCAGTACTTC.